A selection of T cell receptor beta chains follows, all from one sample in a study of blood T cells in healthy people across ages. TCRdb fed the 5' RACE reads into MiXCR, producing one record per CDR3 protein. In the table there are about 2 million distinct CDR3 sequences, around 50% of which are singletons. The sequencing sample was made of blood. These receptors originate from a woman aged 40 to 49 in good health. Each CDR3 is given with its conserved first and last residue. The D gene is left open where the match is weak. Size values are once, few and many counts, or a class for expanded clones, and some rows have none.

cdr3_aa: CASSESGVETQYF; cdr3_nt: TGTGCCAGCAGTGAGTCTGGGGTAGAGACCCAGTACTTC; v_call: TRBV2; clone_size: few; d_call: -; j_call: TRBJ2-5; cdr3_length: 13
cdr3_aa: CASSLPGQGYNEQFF; cdr3_nt: TGTGCCAGCAGTTTACCGGGACAGGGGTACAATGAGCAGTTCTTC; v_call: TRBV12-3/TRBV12-4; clone_size: many; d_call: TRBD1; j_call: TRBJ2-1; cdr3_length: 15
cdr3_aa: CASSQDPRAAEQYF; cdr3_nt: TGTGCCAGCAGCCAAGATCCGAGGGCAGCCGAGCAGTACTTC; v_call: TRBV3-1; clone_size: few; d_call: -; j_call: TRBJ2-7; cdr3_length: 14
cdr3_aa: CASSLPGTEGQRLFF; cdr3_nt: TGTGCCAGCAGTCTCCCAGGGACAGAGGGCCAAAGACTGTTTTTT; v_call: TRBV28; clone_size: once; d_call: TRBD1; j_call: TRBJ1-4; cdr3_length: 15
cdr3_aa: CASSLYRGQGNIQYF; cdr3_nt: TGTGCCAGCAGTTTATACAGGGGGCAGGGAAACATTCAGTACTTC; v_call: TRBV28; clone_size: -; d_call: TRBD1; j_call: TRBJ2-4; cdr3_length: 15
cdr3_aa: CASSLEGRQGYTF; cdr3_nt: TGCGCCAGCAGCTTGGAGGGGCGCCAAGGCTACACCTTC; v_call: TRBV5-1; clone_size: few; d_call: -; j_call: TRBJ1-2; cdr3_length: 13
cdr3_aa: CASSYLAGAASYEQYF; cdr3_nt: TGTGCCAGCAGCTATTTAGCGGGGGCCGCCTCCTACGAGCAGTACTTC; v_call: TRBV7-9; clone_size: -; d_call: TRBD2; j_call: TRBJ2-7; cdr3_length: 16
cdr3_aa: CASSQRGASLGYTF; cdr3_nt: TGTGCCAGCAGCCAAAGAGGCGCCTCACTGGGCTACACCTTC; v_call: TRBV4-2; clone_size: few; d_call: -; j_call: TRBJ1-2; cdr3_length: 14
cdr3_aa: CASSQTGSCGYTF; cdr3_nt: TGTGCCAGCTCACAAACGGGGTCTTGTGGCTACACCTTC; v_call: TRBV6-5; clone_size: -; d_call: -; j_call: TRBJ1-2; cdr3_length: 13
cdr3_aa: CASSPVGPGDSNQPQHF; cdr3_nt: TGCGCCAGCAGCCCGGTAGGCCCAGGGGATAGCAATCAGCCCCAGCATTTT; v_call: TRBV5-1; clone_size: -; d_call: -; j_call: TRBJ1-5; cdr3_length: 17
cdr3_aa: CSVTGYRDGSFGANVLTF; cdr3_nt: TGCAGCGTTACCGGCTATAGGGACGGGTCATTTGGGGCCAACGTCCTGACTTTC; v_call: TRBV29-1; clone_size: few; d_call: -; j_call: TRBJ2-6; cdr3_length: 18
cdr3_aa: CSVRSSNGYTF; cdr3_nt: TGCAGTGTTAGGTCGTCCAATGGCTACACCTTC; v_call: TRBV20-1; clone_size: few; d_call: -; j_call: TRBJ1-2; cdr3_length: 11
cdr3_aa: CASSLGGAVSYEQYF; cdr3_nt: TGTGCCAGCAGCCTCGGAGGGGCGGTCTCCTACGAGCAGTACTTC; v_call: TRBV7-2; clone_size: few; d_call: -; j_call: TRBJ2-7; cdr3_length: 15
cdr3_aa: CASSELRGAQQYF; cdr3_nt: TGTGCCAGCAGTGAGCTCAGGGGCGCGCAGCAGTACTTC; v_call: TRBV28; clone_size: -; d_call: -; j_call: TRBJ2-5; cdr3_length: 13
cdr3_aa: CASSLDVAVGQYF; cdr3_nt: TGTGCCAGCAGCTTGGATGTGGCAGTGGGGCAGTACTTC; v_call: TRBV7-2; clone_size: -; d_call: -; j_call: TRBJ2-5; cdr3_length: 13
cdr3_aa: CASSLEPGPNYGYTF; cdr3_nt: TGTGCCAGCAGCTTGGAACCCGGACCAAACTATGGCTACACCTTC; v_call: TRBV5-5; clone_size: few; d_call: -; j_call: TRBJ1-2; cdr3_length: 15
cdr3_aa: CASSAGNRNGEQYF; cdr3_nt: TGTGCCAGCTCAGCAGGAAACAGGAATGGTGAGCAGTACTTC; v_call: TRBV6-5; clone_size: -; d_call: -; j_call: TRBJ2-7; cdr3_length: 14
cdr3_aa: CASSVGQARDEQYF; cdr3_nt: TGTGCCAGCAGCGTCGGACAGGCTAGGGATGAGCAGTACTTC; v_call: TRBV2; clone_size: -; d_call: TRBD1; j_call: TRBJ2-7; cdr3_length: 14
cdr3_aa: CSASSLSGRSTEAFF; cdr3_nt: TGCAGTGCTAGTAGTCTCTCGGGGAGGAGCACTGAAGCTTTCTTT; v_call: TRBV20-1; clone_size: few; d_call: -; j_call: TRBJ1-1; cdr3_length: 15
cdr3_aa: CASSPPGQGALTNEKLFF; cdr3_nt: TGTGCCAGCAGCCCTCCGGGACAGGGGGCTTTAACTAATGAAAAACTGTTTTTT; v_call: TRBV13; clone_size: -; d_call: TRBD1; j_call: TRBJ1-4; cdr3_length: 18
cdr3_aa: CASRGYGEQYF; cdr3_nt: TGTGCCAGCAGGGGCTACGGGGAGCAGTACTTC; v_call: TRBV28; clone_size: few; d_call: -; j_call: TRBJ2-4; cdr3_length: 11
cdr3_aa: CASSNRDHEQYF; cdr3_nt: TGTGCCAGCAGCAACAGGGACCACGAGCAGTACTTC; v_call: TRBV7-9; clone_size: -; d_call: -; j_call: TRBJ2-7; cdr3_length: 12
cdr3_aa: CASARDRGPLRETQYF; cdr3_nt: TGTGCCAGCGCCCGGGACAGGGGGCCTCTGCGAGAGACCCAGTACTTC; v_call: TRBV6-2/TRBV6-3; clone_size: -; d_call: TRBD1; j_call: TRBJ2-5; cdr3_length: 16
cdr3_aa: CASSLSLADQETQYF; cdr3_nt: TGTGCCAGCAGTTTGAGTCTAGCGGACCAAGAGACCCAGTACTTC; v_call: TRBV12-3/TRBV12-4; clone_size: -; d_call: TRBD2; j_call: TRBJ2-5; cdr3_length: 15
cdr3_aa: CASSKFGGKTSGSADTQYF; cdr3_nt: TGTGCCAGCAGCAAATTTGGAGGAAAGACTTCTGGATCCGCAGATACGCAGTATTTT; v_call: TRBV6-2/TRBV6-3; clone_size: -; d_call: -; j_call: TRBJ2-3; cdr3_length: 19
cdr3_aa: CASSQVRGDITPLHF; cdr3_nt: TGTGCCAGCAGCCAAGTAAGGGGGGACATTACACCCCTCCACTTT; v_call: TRBV4-2; clone_size: -; d_call: -; j_call: TRBJ1-6; cdr3_length: 15
cdr3_aa: CASGLVGGEQFF; cdr3_nt: TGTGCTAGTGGTTTGGTAGGCGGAGAGCAGTTCTTC; v_call: TRBV12-5; clone_size: once; d_call: -; j_call: TRBJ2-1; cdr3_length: 12
cdr3_aa: CASRPPGGQPQHF; cdr3_nt: TGTGCCAGCAGACCTCCGGGTGGGCAGCCCCAGCATTTT; v_call: TRBV6-5; clone_size: few; d_call: -; j_call: TRBJ1-5; cdr3_length: 13
cdr3_aa: CASSLLSGIQETQYF; cdr3_nt: TGTGCCAGCTCACTCCTTAGCGGCATCCAAGAGACCCAGTACTTC; v_call: TRBV18; clone_size: -; d_call: -; j_call: TRBJ2-5; cdr3_length: 15
cdr3_aa: CASSRPGLAGGHEQFF; cdr3_nt: TGTGCCAGCAGTCGGCCGGGACTAGCGGGGGGGCATGAGCAGTTCTTC; v_call: TRBV6-2/TRBV6-3; clone_size: few; d_call: TRBD2; j_call: TRBJ2-1; cdr3_length: 16
cdr3_aa: CSARVGRGKNTEAFF; cdr3_nt: TGCAGTGCTAGAGTTGGCAGGGGCAAGAACACTGAAGCTTTCTTT; v_call: TRBV20-1; clone_size: -; d_call: -; j_call: TRBJ1-1; cdr3_length: 15
cdr3_aa: CASRTTGTGLSGPTDTQYF; cdr3_nt: TGCGCCAGCAGGACGACCGGGACAGGGCTGAGCGGACCCACAGATACGCAGTATTTT; v_call: TRBV10-2; clone_size: -; d_call: TRBD1; j_call: TRBJ2-3; cdr3_length: 19
cdr3_aa: CASSHRELRDEQYF; cdr3_nt: TGCGCCAGCAGCCACCGGGAACTCAGGGACGAGCAGTACTTC; v_call: TRBV5-1; clone_size: -; d_call: -; j_call: TRBJ2-7; cdr3_length: 14
cdr3_aa: CASSQAGLYEQYF; cdr3_nt: TGTGCCAGCAGCCAAGCGGGACTCTACGAGCAGTACTTC; v_call: TRBV4-2; clone_size: -; d_call: -; j_call: TRBJ2-7; cdr3_length: 13
cdr3_aa: CASQTGQLYNSPLHF; cdr3_nt: TGTGCCAGCCAGACCGGACAGCTCTATAATTCACCCCTCCACTTT; v_call: TRBV25-1; clone_size: few; d_call: -; j_call: TRBJ1-6; cdr3_length: 15
cdr3_aa: CASSLPGRLRGTQYF; cdr3_nt: TGTGCTAGCAGCTTACCCGGACGGCTTAGGGGTACGCAGTATTTT; v_call: TRBV7-7; clone_size: few; d_call: -; j_call: TRBJ2-3; cdr3_length: 15
cdr3_aa: CRSASGQGYGYTF; cdr3_nt: TGCCGAAGTGCTAGTGGGCAAGGCTATGGCTACACCTTC; v_call: TRBV20-1; clone_size: -; d_call: -; j_call: TRBJ1-2; cdr3_length: 13
cdr3_aa: CASSSGLAGGPLSTDTQYF; cdr3_nt: TGTGCCAGCAGTTCGGGACTAGCGGGGGGGCCCTTAAGCACAGATACGCAGTATTTT; v_call: TRBV12-3/TRBV12-4; clone_size: -; d_call: TRBD2; j_call: TRBJ2-3; cdr3_length: 19